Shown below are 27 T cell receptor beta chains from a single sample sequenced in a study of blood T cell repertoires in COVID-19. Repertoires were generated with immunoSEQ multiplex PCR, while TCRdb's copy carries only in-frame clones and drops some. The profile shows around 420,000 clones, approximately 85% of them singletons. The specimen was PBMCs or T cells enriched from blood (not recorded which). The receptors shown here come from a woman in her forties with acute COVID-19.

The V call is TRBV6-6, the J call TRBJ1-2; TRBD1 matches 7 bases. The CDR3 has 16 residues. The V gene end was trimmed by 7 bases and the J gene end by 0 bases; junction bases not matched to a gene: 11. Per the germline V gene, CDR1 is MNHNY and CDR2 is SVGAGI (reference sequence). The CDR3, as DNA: TGTGCCAGCATCAGGGGTACAGGGGCAGCTAACTATGGCTACACCTTC. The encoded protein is CASIRGTGAANYGYTF.

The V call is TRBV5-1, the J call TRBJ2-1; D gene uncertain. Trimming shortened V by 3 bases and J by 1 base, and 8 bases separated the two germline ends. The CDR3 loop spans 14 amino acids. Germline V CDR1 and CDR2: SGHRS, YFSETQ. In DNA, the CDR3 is TGCGCCAGCAGCTCACAGCATTCCTACAATGAGCAGTTCTTC. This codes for CASSSQHSYNEQFF.

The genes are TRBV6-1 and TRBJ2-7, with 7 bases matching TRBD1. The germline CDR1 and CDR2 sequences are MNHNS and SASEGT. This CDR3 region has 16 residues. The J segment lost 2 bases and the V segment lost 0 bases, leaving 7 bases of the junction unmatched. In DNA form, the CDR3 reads TGTGCCAGCAGTGAAGCCGGGACAGTTTGGGCCTACGAGCAGTACTTC. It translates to CASSEAGTVWAYEQYF.

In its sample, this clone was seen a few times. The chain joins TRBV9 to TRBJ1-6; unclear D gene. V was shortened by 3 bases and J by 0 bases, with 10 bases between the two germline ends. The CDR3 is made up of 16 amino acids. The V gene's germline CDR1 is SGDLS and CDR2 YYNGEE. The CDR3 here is CASSETQSSYNSPLHF. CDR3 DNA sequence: TGTGCCAGCAGCGAGACACAGAGCTCCTATAATTCACCCCTCCACTTT.

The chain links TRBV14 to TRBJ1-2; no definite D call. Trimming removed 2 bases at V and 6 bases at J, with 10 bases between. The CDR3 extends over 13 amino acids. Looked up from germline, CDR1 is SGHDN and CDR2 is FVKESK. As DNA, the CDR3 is TGTGCCAGCAGCCAAAGAGGGATCGATGGCTACACCTTC. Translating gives CASSQRGIDGYTF.

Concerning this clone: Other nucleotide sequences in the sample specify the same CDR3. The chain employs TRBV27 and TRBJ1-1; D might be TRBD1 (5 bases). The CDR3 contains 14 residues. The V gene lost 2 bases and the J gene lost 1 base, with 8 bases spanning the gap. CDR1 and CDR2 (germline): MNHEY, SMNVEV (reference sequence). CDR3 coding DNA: TGTGCCAGCAGTTTACGGGGGGGGAACACTGAAGCTTTCTTT. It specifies CASSLRGGNTEAFF.

CDR3 sequence (DNA): TGTGCCAGCAGTGAAGCGGGGGCGGGAGACTATGGCTACACCTTC. As protein: CASSEAGAGDYGYTF. This chain links TRBV25-1 with TRBJ1-2; D is possibly TRBD1 (6 bases). V dropped 2 bases and J dropped 3 bases, with 13 bases sitting between them. The CDR3 loop spans 15 amino acids. Germline V gives CDR1 MGHDK, CDR2 SYGVNS.

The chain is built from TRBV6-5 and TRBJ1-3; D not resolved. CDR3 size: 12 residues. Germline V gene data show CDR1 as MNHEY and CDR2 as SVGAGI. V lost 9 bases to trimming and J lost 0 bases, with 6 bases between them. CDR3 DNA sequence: TGTGCCAGTCGGAGCTCTGGAAACACCATATATTTT. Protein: CASRSSGNTIYF.

The DNA of the CDR3 is TGTGCCACCCGGAAAGGGACAGGGAGCTCCTACGAGCAGTACTTC. Translation: CATRKGTGSSYEQYF. V usage is TRBV15 and J usage is TRBJ2-7; TRBD1 agrees at 9 bases. Germline CDR1 is LNHNV and CDR2 is YYDKDF (reference sequence). Trimming at V came to 8 bases and at J to 0 bases, leaving 8 bases not matched to a gene. This CDR3 has 15 amino acids.

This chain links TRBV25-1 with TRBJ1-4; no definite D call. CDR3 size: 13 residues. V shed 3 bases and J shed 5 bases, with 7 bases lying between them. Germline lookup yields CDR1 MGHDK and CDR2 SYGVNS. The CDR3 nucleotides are TGTGCCAGCAGTGACACAGTAAATGAAAAACTGTTTTTT. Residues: CASSDTVNEKLFF.

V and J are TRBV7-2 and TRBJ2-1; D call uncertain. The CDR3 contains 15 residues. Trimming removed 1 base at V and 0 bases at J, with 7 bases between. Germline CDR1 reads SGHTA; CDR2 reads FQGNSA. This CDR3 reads CASSLVSYSYNEQFF. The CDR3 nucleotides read TGTGCCAGCAGCTTAGTGTCCTACTCCTACAATGAGCAGTTCTTC.

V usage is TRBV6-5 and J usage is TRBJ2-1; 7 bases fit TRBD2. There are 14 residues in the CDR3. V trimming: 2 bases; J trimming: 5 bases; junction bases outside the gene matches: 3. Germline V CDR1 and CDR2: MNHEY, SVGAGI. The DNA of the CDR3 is TGTGCCAGCAGTTACCTAGCGGCCCACAATGAGCAGTTCTTC. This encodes CASSYLAAHNEQFF.

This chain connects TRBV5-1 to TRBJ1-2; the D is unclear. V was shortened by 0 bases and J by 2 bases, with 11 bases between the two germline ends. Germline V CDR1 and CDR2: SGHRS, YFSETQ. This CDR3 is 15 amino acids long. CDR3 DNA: TGCGCCAGCAGCTTGGTGGCGGAGCCAAACTATGGCTACACCTTC. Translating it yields CASSLVAEPNYGYTF.

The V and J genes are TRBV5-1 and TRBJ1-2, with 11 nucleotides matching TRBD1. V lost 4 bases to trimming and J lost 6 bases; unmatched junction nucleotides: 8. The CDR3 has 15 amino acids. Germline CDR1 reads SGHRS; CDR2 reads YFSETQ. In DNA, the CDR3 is TGCGCCAGCAGCCGGACAGGGGGCGAGACCGATGGCTACACCTTC. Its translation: CASSRTGGETDGYTF.

CDR3 nucleotide sequence: TGTGCCAGCAGCCAACGGTGGGGGGGGGAGAATGAGCAGTTCTTC. This translates into CASSQRWGGENEQFF. The V call is TRBV3-1 (or the pseudogene TRBV3-2), the J call TRBJ2-1; 7 positions agree with TRBD2. Germline V CDR1 and CDR2: LGHDT, YNNKEL (reference sequence). V was pared by 2 bases and J by 7 bases, with 8 bases of the junction left unmatched. CDR3 length: 15 residues.

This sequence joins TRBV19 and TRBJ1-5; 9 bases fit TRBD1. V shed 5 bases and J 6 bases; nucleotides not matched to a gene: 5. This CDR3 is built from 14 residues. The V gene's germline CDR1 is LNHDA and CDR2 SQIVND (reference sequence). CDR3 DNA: TGTGCCAGTAGTCCGGGGACAGGGCGTCAGCCCCAGCATTTT. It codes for CASSPGTGRQPQHF. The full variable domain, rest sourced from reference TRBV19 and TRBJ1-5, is DGGITQSPKYLFRKEGQNVTLSCEQNLNHDAMYWYRQDPGQGLRLIYYSQIVNDFQKGDIAEGYSVSREKKESFPLTVTSAQKNPTAFYLCASSPGTGRQPQHFGDGTRLSIL.

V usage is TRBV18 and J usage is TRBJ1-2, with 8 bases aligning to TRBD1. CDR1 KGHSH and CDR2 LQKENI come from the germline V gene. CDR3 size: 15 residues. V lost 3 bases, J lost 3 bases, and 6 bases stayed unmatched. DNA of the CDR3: TGTGCCAGCTCACCCGTTGACAGGGGTGACTATGGCTACACCTTC. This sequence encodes CASSPVDRGDYGYTF.

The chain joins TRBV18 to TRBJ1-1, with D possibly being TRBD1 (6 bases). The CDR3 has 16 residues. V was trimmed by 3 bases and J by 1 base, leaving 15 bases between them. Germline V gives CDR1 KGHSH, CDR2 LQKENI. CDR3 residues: CASSPYLQGPNTEAFF. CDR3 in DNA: TGTGCCAGCTCACCGTACCTACAGGGTCCGAACACTGAAGCTTTCTTT.

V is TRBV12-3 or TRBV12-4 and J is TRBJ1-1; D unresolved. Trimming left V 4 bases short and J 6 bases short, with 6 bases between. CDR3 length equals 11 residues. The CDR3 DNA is TGTGCCAGCAGTTCTAGGTCTGAAGCTTTCTTT. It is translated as CASSSRSEAFF.

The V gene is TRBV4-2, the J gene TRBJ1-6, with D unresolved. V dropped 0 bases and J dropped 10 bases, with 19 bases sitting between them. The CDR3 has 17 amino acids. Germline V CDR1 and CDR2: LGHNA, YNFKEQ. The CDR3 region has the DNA TGTGCCAGCAGCCAAGATCTGTTAGCCTCTACCGGGTCACCCCTCCACTTT. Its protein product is CASSQDLLASTGSPLHF.

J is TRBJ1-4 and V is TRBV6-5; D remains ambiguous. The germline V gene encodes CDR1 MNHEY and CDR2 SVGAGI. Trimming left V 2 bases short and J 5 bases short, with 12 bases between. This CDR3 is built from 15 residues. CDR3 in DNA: TGTGCCAGCAGTTACGGAGGGTTTAGAAATGAAAAACTGTTTTTT. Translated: CASSYGGFRNEKLFF.

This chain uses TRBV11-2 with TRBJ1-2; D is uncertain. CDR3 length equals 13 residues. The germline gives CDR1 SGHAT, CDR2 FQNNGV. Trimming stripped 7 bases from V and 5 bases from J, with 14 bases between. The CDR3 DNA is TGTGCCAGCACCCTAGTGGGAGGGTATGGCTACACCTTC. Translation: CASTLVGGYGYTF.

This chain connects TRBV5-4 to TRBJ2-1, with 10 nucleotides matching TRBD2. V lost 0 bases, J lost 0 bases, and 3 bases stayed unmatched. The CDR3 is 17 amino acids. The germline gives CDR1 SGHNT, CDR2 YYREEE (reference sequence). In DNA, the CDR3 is TGTGCCAGCAGCTTGGTGGCTAGCGGGGGCTCCTACAATGAGCAGTTCTTC. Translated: CASSLVASGGSYNEQFF.

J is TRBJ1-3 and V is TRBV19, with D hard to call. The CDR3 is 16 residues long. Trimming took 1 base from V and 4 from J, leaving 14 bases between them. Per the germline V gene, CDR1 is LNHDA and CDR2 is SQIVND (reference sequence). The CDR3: CASSIGAGSYGNTIYF. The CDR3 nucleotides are TGTGCCAGTAGTATAGGGGCCGGATCCTACGGAAACACCATATATTTT.

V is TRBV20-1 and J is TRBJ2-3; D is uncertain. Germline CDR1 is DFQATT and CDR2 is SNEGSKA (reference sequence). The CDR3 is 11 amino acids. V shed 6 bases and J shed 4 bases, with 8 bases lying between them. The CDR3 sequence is CSAHTPDTQYF. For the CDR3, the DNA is TGCAGTGCCCACACGCCAGATACGCAGTATTTT.

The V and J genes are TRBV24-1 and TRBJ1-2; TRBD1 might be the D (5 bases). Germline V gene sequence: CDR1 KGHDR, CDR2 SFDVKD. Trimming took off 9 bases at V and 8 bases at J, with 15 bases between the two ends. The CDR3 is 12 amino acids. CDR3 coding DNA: TGTGCCACCCAGGCGCGGTGGGGCGGCTACACCTTC. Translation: CATQARWGGYTF.

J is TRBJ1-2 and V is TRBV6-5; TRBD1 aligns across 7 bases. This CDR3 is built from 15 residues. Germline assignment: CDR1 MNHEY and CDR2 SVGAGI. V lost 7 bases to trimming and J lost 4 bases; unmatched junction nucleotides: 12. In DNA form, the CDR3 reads TGTGCCAGCAACATAGGACAGGCCAATTTCTATGGCTACACCTTC. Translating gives CASNIGQANFYGYTF.